These 3 T cell receptor beta chains were all obtained from the same sample, sequenced in a study of T cells after yellow fever vaccination. TCRdb re-analysed the 5' RACE reads in MiXCR, keeping a single row per CDR3 protein. Among approximately 510,000 distinct CDR3 sequences, 21% were seen once, and the ten largest hold about a sixth. This specimen consisted of PBMCs, obtained roughly 20 days after the first yellow fever vaccination. Receptors were obtained from a man aged 18 to 30 who received the YFV17D yellow fever vaccine.

This clonotype was seen more than once but under ten times. J is TRBJ2-7 and V is TRBV5-1, with a possible D match to TRBD1 (5 bases). CDR1 SGHRS and CDR2 YFSETQ come from the germline V gene. Deletions cut 1 base from V and 2 bases from J, with 13 bases between. This CDR3 spans 15 amino acids. CDR3 DNA sequence: TGCGCCAGCAGCTTGAACTGGGGCCCTACCTACGAGCAGTACTTC. Residues: CASSLNWGPTYEQYF.

The rearrangement uses TRBV7-2 and TRBJ2-1, with a tentative D call TRBD1 (5 bases). The CDR3 is 15 residues long. Germline CDR1 reads SGHTA; CDR2 reads FQGNSA. Trimming removed 1 base at V and 3 bases at J, with 10 bases between. The CDR3 sequence: CASSLEGFGYNEQFF. The DNA for the CDR3 is TGTGCCAGCAGCTTAGAGGGGTTTGGCTACAATGAGCAGTTCTTC.

The rearrangement links TRBV12-3 or TRBV12-4 to TRBJ1-2, with D uncertain. The CDR3 spans 14 residues. Between the trimmed V and J ends, which lost 1 base and 3 bases, there was a span of 9 bases. Written as DNA, the CDR3 is TGTGCCAGCAGTTTAGATAGGACCGACTATGGCTACACCTTC. It codes for CASSLDRTDYGYTF.